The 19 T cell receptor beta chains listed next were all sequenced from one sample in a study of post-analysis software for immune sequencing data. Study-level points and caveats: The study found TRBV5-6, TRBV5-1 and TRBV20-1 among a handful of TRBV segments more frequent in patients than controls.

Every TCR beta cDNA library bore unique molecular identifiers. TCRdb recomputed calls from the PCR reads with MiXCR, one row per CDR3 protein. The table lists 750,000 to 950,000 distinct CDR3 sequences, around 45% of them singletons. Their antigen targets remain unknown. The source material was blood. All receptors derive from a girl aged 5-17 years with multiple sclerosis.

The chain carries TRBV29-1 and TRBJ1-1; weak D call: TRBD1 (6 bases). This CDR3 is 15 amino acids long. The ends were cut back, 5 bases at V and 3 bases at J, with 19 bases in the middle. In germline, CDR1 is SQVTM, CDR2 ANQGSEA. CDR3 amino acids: CSVTIQGTGDTEAFF. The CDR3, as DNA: TGCAGCGTTACTATACAGGGCACCGGGGACACTGAAGCTTTCTTT.

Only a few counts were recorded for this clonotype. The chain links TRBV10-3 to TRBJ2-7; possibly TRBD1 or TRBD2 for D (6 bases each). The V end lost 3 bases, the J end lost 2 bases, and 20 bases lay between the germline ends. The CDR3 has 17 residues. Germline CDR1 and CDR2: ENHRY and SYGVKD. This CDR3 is CAISDPRGRQATYEQYF. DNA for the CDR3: TGTGCCATCAGTGACCCCCGGGGGCGACAGGCCACCTACGAGCAGTACTTC.

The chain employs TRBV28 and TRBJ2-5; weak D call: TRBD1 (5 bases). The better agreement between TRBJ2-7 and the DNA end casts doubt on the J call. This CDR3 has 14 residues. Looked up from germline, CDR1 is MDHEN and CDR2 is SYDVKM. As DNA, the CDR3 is TGTGCCAGCAACCCCCCCGACAGTGATGGCGAGCAGTACTTC. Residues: CASNPPDSDGEQYF.

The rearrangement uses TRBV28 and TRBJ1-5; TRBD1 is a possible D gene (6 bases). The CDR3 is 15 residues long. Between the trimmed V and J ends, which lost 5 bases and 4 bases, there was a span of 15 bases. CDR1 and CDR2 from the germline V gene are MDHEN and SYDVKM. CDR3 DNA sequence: TGTGCCAGCAGTATAGGGGGACGGAAAAATCAGCCCCAGCATTTT. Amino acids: CASSIGGRKNQPQHF.

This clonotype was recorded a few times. The CDR3 nucleotides read TGTGCCAGCAGCCACGATGGGGGGTGGCGGGCAGAGACCCAGTACTTC. Encoded protein: CASSHDGGWRAETQYF. The V gene is TRBV5-4, the J gene TRBJ2-5, with D maybe TRBD2 (6 bases). V was trimmed by 4 bases and J by 4 bases, leaving 20 bases between them. The CDR3 is made up of 16 amino acids. Germline CDR1 is SGHNT and CDR2 is YYREEE (reference sequence).

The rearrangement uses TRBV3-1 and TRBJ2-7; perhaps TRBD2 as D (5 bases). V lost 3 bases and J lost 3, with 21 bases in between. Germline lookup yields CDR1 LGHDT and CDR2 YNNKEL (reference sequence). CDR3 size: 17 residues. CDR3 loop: CASSHGSRAVSHYEQYF. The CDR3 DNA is TGTGCCAGCAGCCATGGATCGCGGGCCGTATCCCACTACGAGCAGTACTTC.

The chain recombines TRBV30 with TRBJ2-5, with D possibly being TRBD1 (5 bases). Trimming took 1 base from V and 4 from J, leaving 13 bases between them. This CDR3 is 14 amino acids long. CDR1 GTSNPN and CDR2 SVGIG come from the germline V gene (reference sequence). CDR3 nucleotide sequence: TGTGCCTGGAGTGCTCATGGGGCGATAGAGACCCAGTACTTC. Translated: CAWSAHGAIETQYF.

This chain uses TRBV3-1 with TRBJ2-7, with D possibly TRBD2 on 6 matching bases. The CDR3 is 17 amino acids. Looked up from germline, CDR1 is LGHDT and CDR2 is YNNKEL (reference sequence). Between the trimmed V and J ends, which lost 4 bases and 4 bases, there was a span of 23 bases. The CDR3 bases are TGTGCCAGCAGCCCCCCCGGCGGGACTTCCCTTCCTTACGAGCAGTACTTC. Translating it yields CASSPPGGTSLPYEQYF.

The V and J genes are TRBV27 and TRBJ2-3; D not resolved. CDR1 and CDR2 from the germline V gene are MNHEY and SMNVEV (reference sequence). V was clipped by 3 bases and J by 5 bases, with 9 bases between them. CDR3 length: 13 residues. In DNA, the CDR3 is TGTGCCAGCAGTTTTTTACCTAAAGATACGCAGTATTTT. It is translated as CASSFLPKDTQYF.

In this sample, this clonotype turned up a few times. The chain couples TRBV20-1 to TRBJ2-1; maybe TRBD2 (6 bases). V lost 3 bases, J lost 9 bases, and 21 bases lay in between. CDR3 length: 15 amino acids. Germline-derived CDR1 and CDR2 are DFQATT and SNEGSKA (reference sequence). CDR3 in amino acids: CSASLLGRRRGEQFF. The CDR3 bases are TGCAGTGCTAGTCTACTCGGGCGGAGGAGGGGTGAGCAGTTCTTC.

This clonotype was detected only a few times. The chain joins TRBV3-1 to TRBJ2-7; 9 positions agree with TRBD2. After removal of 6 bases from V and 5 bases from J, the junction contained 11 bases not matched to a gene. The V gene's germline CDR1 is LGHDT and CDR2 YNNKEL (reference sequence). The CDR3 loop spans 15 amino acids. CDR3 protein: CASSSSASGINEQYF. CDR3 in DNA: TGTGCCAGCAGTAGTTCAGCTAGCGGGATCAACGAGCAGTACTTC.

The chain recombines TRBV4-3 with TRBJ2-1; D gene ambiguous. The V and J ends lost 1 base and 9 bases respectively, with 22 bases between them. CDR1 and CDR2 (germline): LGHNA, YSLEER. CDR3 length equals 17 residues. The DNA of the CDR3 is TGCGCCAGCAGCCAAGGCGTGAGGCTGGGCCAGGTCGGTGAGCAGTTCTTC. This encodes CASSQGVRLGQVGEQFF.

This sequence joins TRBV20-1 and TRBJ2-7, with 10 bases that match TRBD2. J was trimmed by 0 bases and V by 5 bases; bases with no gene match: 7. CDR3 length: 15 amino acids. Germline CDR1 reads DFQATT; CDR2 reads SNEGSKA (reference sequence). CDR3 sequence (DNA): TGCAGTGCTGGACTAGCGGATCCCAGCTCCTACGAGCAGTACTTC. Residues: CSAGLADPSSYEQYF.

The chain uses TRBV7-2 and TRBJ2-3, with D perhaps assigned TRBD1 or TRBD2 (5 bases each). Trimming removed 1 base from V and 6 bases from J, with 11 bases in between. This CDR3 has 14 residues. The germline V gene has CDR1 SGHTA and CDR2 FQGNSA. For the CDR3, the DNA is TGTGCCAGCAGCTTAGTAGCAGGGAGCGATACGCAGTATTTT. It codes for CASSLVAGSDTQYF.

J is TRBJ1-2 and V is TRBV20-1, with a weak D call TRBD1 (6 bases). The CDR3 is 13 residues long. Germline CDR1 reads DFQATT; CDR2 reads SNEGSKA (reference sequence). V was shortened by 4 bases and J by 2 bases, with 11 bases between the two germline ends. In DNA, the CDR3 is TGCAGTGCTAAACGACAGGAAAACTATGGCTACACCTTC. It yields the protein CSAKRQENYGYTF.

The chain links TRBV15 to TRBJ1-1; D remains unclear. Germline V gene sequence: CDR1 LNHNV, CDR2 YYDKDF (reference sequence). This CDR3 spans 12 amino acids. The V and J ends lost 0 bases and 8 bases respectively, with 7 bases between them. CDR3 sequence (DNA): TGTGCCACCAGCAGAGATCCCCGGGAAGCTTTCTTT. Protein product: CATSRDPREAFF.

The CDR3 spells CASSRGLPDEQYF. The CDR3 region has the DNA TGCGCCAGCAGCCGGGGACTGCCGGACGAGCAGTACTTC. The rearrangement links TRBV4-1 to TRBJ2-4; D possibly corresponds to TRBD2 (6 bases). The J call is in doubt because the DNA end fits TRBJ2-7 better. This CDR3 spans 13 amino acids. The V gene's germline CDR1 is MGHRA and CDR2 YSYEKL.

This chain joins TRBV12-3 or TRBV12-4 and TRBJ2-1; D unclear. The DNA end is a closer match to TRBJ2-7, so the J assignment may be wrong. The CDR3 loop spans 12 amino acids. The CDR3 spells CASSPGTPEQYF. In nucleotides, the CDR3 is TGTGCCAGCAGTCCAGGCACGCCCGAGCAGTACTTC.

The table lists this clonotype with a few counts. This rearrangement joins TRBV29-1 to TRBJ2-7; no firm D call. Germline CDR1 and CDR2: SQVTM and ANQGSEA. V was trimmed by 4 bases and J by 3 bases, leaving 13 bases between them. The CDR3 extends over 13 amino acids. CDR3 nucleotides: TGCAGCGTTGTCTCCGGGCTCCGCTACGAGCAGTACTTC. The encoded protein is CSVVSGLRYEQYF.